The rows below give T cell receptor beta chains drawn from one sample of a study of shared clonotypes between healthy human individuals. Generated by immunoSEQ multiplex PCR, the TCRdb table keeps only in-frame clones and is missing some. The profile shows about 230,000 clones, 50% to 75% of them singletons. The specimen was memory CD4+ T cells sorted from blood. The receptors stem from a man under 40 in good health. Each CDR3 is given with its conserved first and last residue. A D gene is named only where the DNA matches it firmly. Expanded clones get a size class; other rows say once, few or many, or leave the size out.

CASSLKSLADYEQYF TGTGCCAGCAGCTTGAAGAGCCTAGCGGACTACGAGCAGTACTTC TRBJ2-7 TRBV5-4 NA TRBD2
CASRLAGYHEQFF TGTGCCAGCAGACTAGCGGGATACCATGAGCAGTTCTTC TRBJ2-1 TRBV27 NA TRBD2
CASTGGLAGTQYF TGTGCCAGCACGGGGGGCCTAGCGGGGACGCAGTACTTC TRBJ2-7 TRBV11-1 NA TRBD2
CASSYARQETQYF TGTGCCAGCAGTTACGCCCGACAAGAGACCCAGTACTTC TRBJ2-5 TRBV6-5 few NA
CASSQLGQDQPQHF TGCGCCAGCAGCCAACTGGGACAAGATCAGCCCCAGCATTTT TRBJ1-5 TRBV4-1 NA NA
CASSLSEVGQQFF TGTGCCAGCAGCCTTAGCGAGGTGGGGCAGCAGTTCTTC TRBJ2-1 TRBV7-9 few NA
CASSVGPGGPSKTLETQYF TGTGCCAGCAGCGTAGGGCCGGGAGGGCCGTCTAAAACTCTCGAGACCCAGTACTTC TRBJ2-5 TRBV9 NA TRBD2
CASSETEDGAPHF TGTGCCAGCAGTGAGACGGAAGACGGAGCGCCGCATTTT TRBJ1-5 TRBV2 NA NA
CATTIPGQRSTDTQYF TGTGCCACCACGATCCCGGGACAGCGCTCCACAGATACGCAGTATTTT TRBJ2-3 TRBV2 NA TRBD1
CASSPRQGIGGYTF TGTGCCAGCTCACCACGGCAGGGAATTGGCGGCTACACCTTC TRBJ1-2 TRBV18 NA NA
CASSSPGQAYEQYF TGTGCCAGCAGTTCGCCGGGACAGGCCTACGAGCAGTACTTC TRBJ2-7 TRBV28 NA TRBD1
CASSPRRNTEAFF TGTGCCAGCAGCCCACGTCGTAACACTGAAGCTTTCTTT TRBJ1-1 TRBV7-9 NA NA
CATGGRLVYNEQFF TGTGCCACTGGCGGGCGACTAGTTTACAATGAGCAGTTCTTC TRBJ2-1 TRBV19 once NA
CASSSERERVNEQFF TGTGCCAGCAGCTCTGAGCGGGAGCGAGTCAATGAGCAGTTCTTC TRBJ2-1 TRBV11-2 NA TRBD2
CASSSIITSSGSYEQYF TGTGCCAGCAGCTCGATAATCACTAGCTCAGGTTCCTACGAGCAGTACTTC TRBJ2-7 TRBV7-6 NA NA
CASSLSGARLTDTQYF TGTGCCAGCAGCTTATCGGGAGCCCGACTCACCGATACGCAGTATTTT TRBJ2-3 TRBV11-3 NA NA
CASSQADFGTEAFF TGCGCCAGCAGCCAAGCCGATTTTGGCACTGAAGCTTTCTTT TRBJ1-1 TRBV4-1 NA NA
CASSPSRRVTEAFF TGTGCCAGCAGTCCGTCACGTCGGGTCACTGAAGCTTTCTTT TRBJ1-1 TRBV9 NA NA
CATSRDPGGQDAYEQYF TGTGCCACCAGCAGAGATCCAGGCGGGCAAGACGCCTACGAGCAGTACTTC TRBJ2-7 TRBV15 NA NA
CASREQGSSYGYTF TGTGCCAGCAGAGAACAGGGTTCCAGCTATGGCTACACCTTC TRBJ1-2 TRBV6-1 NA NA
CASSVDKAGGPHEQFF TGTGCCAGCAGCGTAGATAAAGCGGGAGGGCCCCATGAGCAGTTCTTC TRBJ2-1 TRBV9 NA TRBD2
CASSAKTSGGNTGELFF TGTGCCAGCAGCGCGAAGACTAGCGGGGGGAACACCGGGGAGCTGTTTTTT TRBJ2-2 TRBV5-4 NA TRBD2